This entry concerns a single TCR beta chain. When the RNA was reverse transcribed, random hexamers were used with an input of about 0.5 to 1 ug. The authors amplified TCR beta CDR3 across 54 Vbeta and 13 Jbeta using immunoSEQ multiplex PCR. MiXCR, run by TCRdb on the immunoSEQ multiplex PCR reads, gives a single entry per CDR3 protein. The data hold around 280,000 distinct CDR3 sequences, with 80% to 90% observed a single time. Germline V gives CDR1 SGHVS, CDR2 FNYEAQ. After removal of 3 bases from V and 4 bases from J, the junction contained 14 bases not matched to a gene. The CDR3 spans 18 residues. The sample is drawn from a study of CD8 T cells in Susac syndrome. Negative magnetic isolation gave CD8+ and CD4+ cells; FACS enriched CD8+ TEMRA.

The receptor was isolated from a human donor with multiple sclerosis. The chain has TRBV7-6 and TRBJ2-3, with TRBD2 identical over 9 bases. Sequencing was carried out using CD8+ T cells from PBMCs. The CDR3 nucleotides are TGTGCCAGCAGCTTGAGGCCCTTTAGCGGGAGCCGGCCAGATACGCAGTATTTT. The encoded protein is CASSLRPFSGSRPDTQYF.